A single T cell receptor (beta chain) is shown here with its context. Its antigen is unknown. Per germline, CDR1 SGHTA and CDR2 FQGNSA. This CDR3 contains 15 residues. The V end was cut by 5 bases, the J end by 4 bases, with 17 bases between. Via MiXCR, TCRdb re-called the RACE reads, giving one row per CDR3 protein. Here the sample spans some 380,000 distinct CDR3 sequences, approximately 5.1% being singletons. The sample comes from a study of human T cells and chemical hapten exposure. Time point specified: patch test 1, 2 weeks after DPC sensitization. As for treatment: therapeutic diphenylcyclopropenone sensitization with weekly scalp DPC. Study results and limitations: Because they had alopecia, donors may respond immunologically unlike healthy people.

The TCR was taken from a woman between 45 and 60 years old with alopecia areata. Some clones in this sample may be carry-over from other donors' samples. The source was whole blood, collected in connection with sensitization to the hapten diphenylcyclopropenone (DPC). The chain joins TRBV7-2 to TRBJ1-2; tentatively, D is TRBD1 (6 bases). The CDR3 protein is CASSARLQGIYGYTF. CDR3 in DNA: TGTGCCAGCAGCGCACGCCTACAGGGAATCTATGGCTACACCTTC.